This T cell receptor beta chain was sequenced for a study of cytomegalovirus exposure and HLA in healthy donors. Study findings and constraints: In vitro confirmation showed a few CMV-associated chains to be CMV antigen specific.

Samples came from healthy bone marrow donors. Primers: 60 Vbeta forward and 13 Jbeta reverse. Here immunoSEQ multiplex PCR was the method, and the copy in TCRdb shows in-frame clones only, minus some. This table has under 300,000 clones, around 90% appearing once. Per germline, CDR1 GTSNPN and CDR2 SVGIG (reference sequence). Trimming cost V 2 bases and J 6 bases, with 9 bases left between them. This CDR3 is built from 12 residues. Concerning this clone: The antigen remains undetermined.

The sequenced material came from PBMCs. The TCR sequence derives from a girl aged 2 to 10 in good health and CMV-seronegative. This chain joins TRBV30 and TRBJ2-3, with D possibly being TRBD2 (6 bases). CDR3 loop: CAWSTSHDTQYF. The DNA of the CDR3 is TGTGCCTGGAGTACTAGCCACGATACGCAGTATTTT.